This T cell receptor (beta chain) appears in the sequencing data of a study of blood T cell repertoires in COVID-19. Study-level information: Whether acute or convalescent, the COVID-19 samples came from the United States, Italy and Spain. Nucleic acid was either cDNA or gDNA, and it came from T cells, B-cell-depleted T cells, or PBMCs.

The ends were cut back, 2 bases at V and 3 bases at J, with 16 bases in the middle. Germline V gene lookup returns CDR1 LGHDT and CDR2 YNNKEL (reference sequence). The CDR3 is 16 amino acids. As originally analysed: Counts of nucleated cells, estimated from reference gene primer amplification, were obtained. Measured with immunoSEQ multiplex PCR; TCRdb has only the in-frame clones, and not every one. V and J calls and clone size follow that table, whereas D and trimming were derived from the DNA. This sample carries about 97,000 clones, about 90% of them seen once, and the ten largest clones take approximately 20%.

The clonotype comes from a human donor in a cohort sampled during active COVID-19. The genes are TRBV3-1 (or the pseudogene TRBV3-2) and TRBJ2-5; TRBD2 is a possible D gene (6 bases). The sequenced material came from peripheral blood. CDR3 region: CASSQNYGRGEETQYF. CDR3 in DNA: TGTGCCAGCAGCCAAAATTACGGGAGAGGGGAAGAGACCCAGTACTTC.